This TCR beta chain originates from a study of blood T cell repertoires in COVID-19. Assay used: immunoSEQ multiplex PCR; TCRdb lists only in-frame clones, some missing. The table has roughly 86,000 clones, around 87% seen once; the top ten hold roughly 5.4%. Germline loops: CDR1 SQVTM, CDR2 ANQGSEA. The CDR3 loop spans 15 amino acids. With V trimmed by 6 bases and J by 0 bases, 9 bases remained unmatched. This TCR was recovered from a man aged 35-49 years with acute or convalescent COVID-19. The chain joins TRBV29-1 to TRBJ1-1; 8 bases map to TRBD1. The sequencing sample was made of peripheral blood. CDR3 region: CSVDGAGGLNTEAFF. The CDR3, as DNA: TGCAGCGTCGACGGGGCAGGGGGCTTGAACACTGAAGCTTTCTTT.